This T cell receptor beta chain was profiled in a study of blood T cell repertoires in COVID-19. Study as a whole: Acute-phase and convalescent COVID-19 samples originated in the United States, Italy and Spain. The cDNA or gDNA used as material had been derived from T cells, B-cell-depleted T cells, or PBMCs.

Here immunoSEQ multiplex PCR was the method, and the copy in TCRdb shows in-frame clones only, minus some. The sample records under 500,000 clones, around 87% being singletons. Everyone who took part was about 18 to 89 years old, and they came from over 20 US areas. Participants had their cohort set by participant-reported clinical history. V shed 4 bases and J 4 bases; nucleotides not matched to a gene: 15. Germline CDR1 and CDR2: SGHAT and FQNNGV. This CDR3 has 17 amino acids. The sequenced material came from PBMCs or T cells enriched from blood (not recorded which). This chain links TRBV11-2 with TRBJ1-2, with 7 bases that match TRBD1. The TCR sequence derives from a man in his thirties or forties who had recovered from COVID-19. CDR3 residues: CASSSWKLRGPGYGYTF. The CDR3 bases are TGTGCCAGCAGCTCATGGAAACTAAGGGGGCCGGGCTATGGCTACACCTTC.